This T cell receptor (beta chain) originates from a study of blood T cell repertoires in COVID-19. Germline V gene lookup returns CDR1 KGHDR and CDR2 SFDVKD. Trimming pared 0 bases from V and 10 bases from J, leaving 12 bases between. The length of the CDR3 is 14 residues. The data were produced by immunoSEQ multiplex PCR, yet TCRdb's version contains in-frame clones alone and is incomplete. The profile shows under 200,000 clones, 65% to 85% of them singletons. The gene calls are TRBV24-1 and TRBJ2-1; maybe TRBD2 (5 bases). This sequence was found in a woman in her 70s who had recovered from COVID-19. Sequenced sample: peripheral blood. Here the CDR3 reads CATSDLRRNQEQFF. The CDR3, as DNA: TGTGCCACCAGTGATTTGCGGAGGAACCAGGAGCAGTTCTTC.